These 22 T cell receptor beta chains came from one sample sequenced in a study of blood T cell repertoires in COVID-19. Produced via immunoSEQ multiplex PCR; TCRdb's table is partial and in-frame only. The sample gives about 94,000 clones, about 77% of which show up once; 6.3% is in the top ten. Material: peripheral blood. The receptors originated from a man aged 70 or older with COVID-19, enrolled during active disease.

Written as DNA, the CDR3 is TGTGCCAGTAGTATAACAGGGGGAGGCTACACCTTC. This gives the protein CASSITGGGYTF. V gene TRBV19 combines with J gene TRBJ1-2, with 8 bases that match TRBD1. CDR3 length equals 12 residues. V dropped 2 bases and J dropped 8; count of bases not matched to a gene: 1. Germline CDR1 and CDR2: LNHDA and SQIVND (reference sequence). Full variable domain (rest looked up from reference TRBV19 and TRBJ1-2): DGGITQSPKYLFRKEGQNVTLSCEQNLNHDAMYWYRQDPGQGLRLIYYSQIVNDFQKGDIAEGYSVSREKKESFPLTVTSAQKNPTAFYLCASSITGGGYTFGSGTRLTVV.

The chain uses TRBV5-5 and TRBJ1-2; possibly TRBD1 for D (5 bases). This CDR3 comprises 13 residues. CDR1 is SGHKS, CDR2 YYEKEE, per germline (reference sequence). The V end lost 4 bases, the J end lost 8 bases, and 15 bases lay between the germline ends. Here the CDR3 reads CASSPGGVLGYTF. The CDR3 DNA is TGTGCCAGCAGCCCCGGGGGGGTACTAGGCTACACCTTC.

This clone was detected only a few times. The chain links TRBV7-2 to TRBJ2-7, with D unclear. Trimming took off 5 bases at V and 3 bases at J, with 14 bases between the two ends. CDR3 length equals 14 residues. Germline lookup yields CDR1 SGHTA and CDR2 FQGNSA. The CDR3 nucleotides read TGTGCCAGCAGCCCTCTTAGAGGTTACTACGAGCAGTACTTC. Translation: CASSPLRGYYEQYF.

The V and J genes are TRBV6-2 or TRBV6-3 and TRBJ2-1; D gene unclear. CDR1 is MNHEY, CDR2 SVGEGT, per germline. Trimming left V 6 bases short and J 0 bases short, with 6 bases between. This CDR3 region has 13 residues. CDR3: CASSQSSYNEQFF. DNA of the CDR3: TGTGCCAGCAGCCAGAGCTCCTACAATGAGCAGTTCTTC.

The chain joins TRBV6-5 to TRBJ2-2; 9 positions agree with TRBD2. The V and J ends lost 9 bases and 6 bases, in that order; junction bases with no gene match: 5. The CDR3 is made up of 13 amino acids. Germline loops: CDR1 MNHEY, CDR2 SVGAGI. CDR3 sequence (DNA): TGTGCCAGGCGGGGGGGCGATCCCGGGGAGCTGTTTTTT. It is translated as CARRGGDPGELFF.

J is TRBJ2-7 and V is TRBV7-2, with TRBD2 as a possible D gene (6 bases). The germline CDR1 and CDR2 sequences are SGHTA and FQGNSA. The CDR3 length is 14 residues. V dropped 5 bases and J dropped 6 bases, with 17 bases sitting between them. CDR3 amino acids: CASSPRAGIGEQYF. Written as DNA, the CDR3 is TGTGCCAGCAGCCCCCGGGCGGGAATAGGCGAGCAGTACTTC.

The chain has TRBV7-6 and TRBJ2-2; D is undetermined. The CDR3 sequence is 15 residues long. The ends were cut back, 6 bases at V and 5 bases at J, with 16 bases in the middle. Germline-derived CDR1 and CDR2 are SGHVS and FNYEAQ. The CDR3: CASSYSSARTGELFF. CDR3 DNA: TGTGCCAGCAGTTACAGCTCCGCAAGAACCGGGGAGCTGTTTTTT.

This rearrangement joins TRBV5-8 to TRBJ1-5; TRBD1 aligns across 11 bases. The CDR3 loop spans 15 amino acids. Germline-derived CDR1 and CDR2 are SGHTS and YDEGEE. The ends lost 4 bases at V and 8 bases at J; junction bases unmatched: 8. The CDR3 coding sequence is TGTGCCAGCAGCAAACGGACAGGGGGCGCGAAGCCCCAGCATTTT. Protein sequence: CASSKRTGGAKPQHF.

The V and J genes are TRBV4-2 and TRBJ2-4; TRBD2 matches at 8 bases. Trimming took 0 bases from V and 6 from J; bases not matched to a gene: 10. The CDR3 runs to 17 residues. CDR1 is LGHNA and CDR2 is YNFKEQ in the germline V gene. CDR3 sequence: CASSQDQRGGLGNIQYF. CDR3 nucleotide sequence: TGTGCCAGCAGCCAAGATCAACGGGGGGGCCTGGGAAACATTCAGTACTTC.

This chain links TRBV24-1 with TRBJ2-4; perhaps TRBD1 as D (5 bases). CDR3 length equals 16 residues. Per germline, CDR1 KGHDR and CDR2 SFDVKD. V was clipped by 1 base and J by 0 bases, with 9 bases between them. CDR3 region: CATSDFDRLAKNIQYF. DNA of the CDR3: TGTGCCACCAGTGATTTCGACAGATTAGCCAAAAACATTCAGTACTTC.

The CDR3, as DNA: TGTGCCAGCAGCCAAGAATACAAGCGTGGCTCCTACGAGCAGTACTTC. It encodes CASSQEYKRGSYEQYF. The chain has TRBV14 and TRBJ2-7; D ambiguous. V was shortened by 0 bases and J by 0 bases, with 12 bases between the two germline ends. The germline V gene has CDR1 SGHDN and CDR2 FVKESK. This CDR3 is 16 amino acids long.

The chain recombines TRBV27 with TRBJ2-2; 9 bases are a match to TRBD1. J gave up 3 bases and V 4 bases, and 6 bases lay outside the gene matches. From germline, CDR1 is MNHEY and CDR2 SMNVEV (reference sequence). The CDR3 covers 16 residues. In DNA form, the CDR3 reads TGTGCCAGCAGTTGGGACAGGGCAGGGGACACCGGGGAGCTGTTTTTT. It specifies CASSWDRAGDTGELFF.

The chain combines TRBV5-4 with TRBJ1-4, with TRBD1 identical over 7 bases. This CDR3 region has 17 residues. Trimming took 2 bases from V and 0 from J; bases not matched to a gene: 7. Germline assignment: CDR1 SGHNT and CDR2 YYREEE (reference sequence). The CDR3 reads CASSFWAGGSTNEKLFF. CDR3 DNA: TGTGCCAGCAGCTTTTGGGCAGGGGGATCAACTAATGAAAAACTGTTTTTT.

This clone showed up just once. The sample has other DNA sequences that encode this CDR3 too. The J gene is TRBJ2-7, the V gene TRBV18; tentatively, D is TRBD1 (6 bases). Per the germline V gene, CDR1 is KGHSH and CDR2 is LQKENI. Trimming removed 3 bases from V and 4 bases from J, with 10 bases in between. This CDR3 has 13 residues. CDR3 amino acids: CASSPDSSYEQYF. The CDR3 DNA reads as TGTGCCAGCTCACCGGACAGTTCTTACGAGCAGTACTTC. The whole variable domain, remainder taken from reference TRBV18 and TRBJ2-7, is NAGVMQNPRHLVRRRGQEARLRCSPMKGHSHVYWYRQLPEEGLKFMVYLQKENIIDESGMPKERFSAEFPKEGPSILRIQQVVRGDSAAYFCASSPDSSYEQYFGPGTRLTVT.

The gene calls are TRBV6-2 or TRBV6-3 and TRBJ1-1, with 8 nucleotides matching TRBD1. CDR3 length: 13 residues. The V segment lost 5 bases and the J segment 5 bases; nucleotides outside the gene matches: 4. The germline gives CDR1 MNHEY, CDR2 SVGEGT. The CDR3 here is CASSIQGGTEAFF. In DNA form, the CDR3 reads TGTGCCAGCAGTATACAGGGGGGAACTGAAGCTTTCTTT.

This clone has just one count. V usage is TRBV9 and J usage is TRBJ1-2; possible D gene TRBD1, 6 bases. V was cut by 3 bases and J by 8 bases, with 14 bases left in between. The CDR3 contains 13 residues. Germline assignment: CDR1 SGDLS and CDR2 YYNGEE. The CDR3, as DNA: TGTGCCAGCAGCGCCTCCGGGGGGGGCGGCTACACCTTC. This gives the protein CASSASGGGGYTF.

The chain carries TRBV7-9 and TRBJ1-1, with TRBD1 as a possible D gene (5 bases). The CDR3 extends over 14 amino acids. Germline CDR1 is SEHNR and CDR2 is FQNEAQ (reference sequence). V lost 7 bases and J lost 5, with 17 bases in between. CDR3 in DNA: TGTGCCAGCAACGTGGGGAACCCAGGGACTGAAGCTTTCTTT. This encodes CASNVGNPGTEAFF.

The V and J genes are TRBV4-1 and TRBJ1-4, with 7 bases fitting TRBD1. V lost 4 bases, J lost 7 bases, and 6 bases stayed unmatched. The CDR3 is 14 amino acids. CDR1 is MGHRA and CDR2 is YSYEKL in the germline V gene. CDR3 sequence: CASSLVQGIEKLFF. In DNA, the CDR3 is TGCGCCAGCAGCCTTGTACAGGGGATTGAAAAACTGTTTTTT.

The chain links TRBV6-5 to TRBJ1-2; perhaps TRBD1 as D (6 bases). Germline lookup yields CDR1 MNHEY and CDR2 SVGAGI. V was pared by 10 bases and J by 4 bases, with 10 bases between. The CDR3 is made up of 11 amino acids. As DNA, the CDR3 is TGTGCCACAGGACAGCCCTATGGCTACACCTTC. Its translation is CATGQPYGYTF.

Comments on this clone: At one end the junction does not follow the germline gene, possibly because of a read error. V is TRBV19 and J is TRBJ2-5; 11 bases align to TRBD2. Germline V gene sequence: CDR1 LNHDA, CDR2 SQIVND (reference sequence). The CDR3 is 14 residues long. This CDR3 reads CASSSGGAGETQYF. For the CDR3, the DNA is TGTGCCAGCAGTAGCGGGGGGGCCGGGGAGACCCAGTACTTC.

The chain is built from TRBV6-2 or TRBV6-3 and TRBJ2-7; TRBD2 is a possible D gene (6 bases). The V gene lost 0 bases and the J gene lost 2 bases, with 17 bases spanning the gap. CDR3 length equals 17 residues. The V gene's germline CDR1 is MNHEY and CDR2 SVGEGT. CDR3 bases: TGTGCCAGCAGTTACTCGCCCCTACTAGCAACCGCCTACGAGCAGTACTTC. This encodes CASSYSPLLATAYEQYF.

J is TRBJ1-5 and V is TRBV6-4; no definite D call. This CDR3 spans 16 amino acids. Germline V lookup: CDR1 MRHNA, CDR2 SNTAGT. Trimming took 3 bases from V and 4 from J, leaving 16 bases between them. The CDR3 here is CASSDTRGPKNQPQHF. In DNA, the CDR3 is TGTGCCAGCAGTGATACTCGAGGGCCAAAAAATCAGCCCCAGCATTTT.